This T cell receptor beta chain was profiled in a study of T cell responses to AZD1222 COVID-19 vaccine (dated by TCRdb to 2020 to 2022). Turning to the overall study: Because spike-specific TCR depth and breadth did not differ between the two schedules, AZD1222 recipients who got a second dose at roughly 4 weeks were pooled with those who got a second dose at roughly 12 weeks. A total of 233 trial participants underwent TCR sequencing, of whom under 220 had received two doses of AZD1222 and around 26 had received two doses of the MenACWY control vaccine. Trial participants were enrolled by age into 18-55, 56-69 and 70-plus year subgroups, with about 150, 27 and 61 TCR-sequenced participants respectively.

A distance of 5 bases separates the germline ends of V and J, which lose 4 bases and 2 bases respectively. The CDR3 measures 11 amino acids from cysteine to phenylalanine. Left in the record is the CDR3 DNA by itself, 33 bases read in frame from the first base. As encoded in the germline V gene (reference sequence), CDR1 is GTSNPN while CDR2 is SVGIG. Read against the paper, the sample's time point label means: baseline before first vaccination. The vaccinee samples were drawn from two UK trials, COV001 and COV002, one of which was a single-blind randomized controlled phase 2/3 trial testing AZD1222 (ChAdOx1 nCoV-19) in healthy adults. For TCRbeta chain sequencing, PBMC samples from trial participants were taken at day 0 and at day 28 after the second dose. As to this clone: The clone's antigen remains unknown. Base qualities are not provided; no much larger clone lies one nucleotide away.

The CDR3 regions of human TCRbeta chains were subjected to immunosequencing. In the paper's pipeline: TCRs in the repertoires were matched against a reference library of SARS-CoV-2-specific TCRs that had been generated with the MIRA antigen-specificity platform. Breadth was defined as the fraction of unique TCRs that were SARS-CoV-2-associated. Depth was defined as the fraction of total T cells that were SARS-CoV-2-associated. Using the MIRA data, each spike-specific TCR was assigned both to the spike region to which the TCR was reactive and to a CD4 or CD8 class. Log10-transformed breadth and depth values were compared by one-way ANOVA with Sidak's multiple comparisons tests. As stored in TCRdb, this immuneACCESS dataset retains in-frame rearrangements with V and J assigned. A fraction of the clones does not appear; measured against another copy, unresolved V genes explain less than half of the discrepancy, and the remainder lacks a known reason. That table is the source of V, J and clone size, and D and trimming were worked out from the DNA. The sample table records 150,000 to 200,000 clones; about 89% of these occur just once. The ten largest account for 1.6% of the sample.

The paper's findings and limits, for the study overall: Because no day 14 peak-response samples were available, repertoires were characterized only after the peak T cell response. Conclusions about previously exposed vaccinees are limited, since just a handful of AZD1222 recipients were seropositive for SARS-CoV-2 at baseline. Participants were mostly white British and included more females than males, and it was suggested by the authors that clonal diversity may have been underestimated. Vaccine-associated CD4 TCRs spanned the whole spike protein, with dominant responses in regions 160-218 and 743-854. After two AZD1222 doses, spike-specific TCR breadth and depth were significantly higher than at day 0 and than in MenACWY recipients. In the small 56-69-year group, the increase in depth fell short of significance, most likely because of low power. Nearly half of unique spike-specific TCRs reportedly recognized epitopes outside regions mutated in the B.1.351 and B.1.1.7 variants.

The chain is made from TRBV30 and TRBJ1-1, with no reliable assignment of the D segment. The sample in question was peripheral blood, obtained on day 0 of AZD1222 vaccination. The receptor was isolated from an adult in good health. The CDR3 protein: CAWTVNTEAFF. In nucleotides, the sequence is TGTGCCTGGACAGTTAACACTGAAGCTTTCTTT.